Listed here are 27 T cell receptor beta chains from one sample, sequenced in a study of blood T cell repertoires in COVID-19. The data were produced by immunoSEQ multiplex PCR, yet TCRdb's version contains in-frame clones alone and is incomplete. The sample includes around 130,000 clones, under 85% seen only once; the top ten take roughly 10%. The sequencing sample was made of peripheral blood. These receptors were taken from a man in his forties or fifties with active or convalescent COVID-19.

V usage is TRBV6-1 and J usage is TRBJ2-5; the match to TRBD2 covers 11 bases. Losses at the gene ends were 4 bases for V and 2 bases for J; bases not matched to a gene: 9. The CDR3 is 17 residues long. Germline loops: CDR1 MNHNS, CDR2 SASEGT. The CDR3 here is CASSVGGTSGGQETQYF. CDR3 nucleotide sequence: TGTGCCAGCAGTGTGGGGGGAACTAGCGGGGGTCAAGAGACCCAGTACTTC.

This clone was recorded once. The rearrangement joins TRBV5-1 to TRBJ1-2, with 7 bases lining up with TRBD1. After removal of 0 bases from V and 8 bases from J, the junction contained 4 bases not matched to a gene. CDR1 SGHRS and CDR2 YFSETQ come from the germline V gene. The CDR3 spans 13 residues. CDR3 nucleotide sequence: TGCGCCAGCAGCTTGGGAGGGGGCGGCGGCTACACCTTC. Its translation is CASSLGGGGGYTF.

The chain uses TRBV6-1 and TRBJ1-5; the D gene is possibly TRBD1 (6 bases). Germline V gene sequence: CDR1 MNHNS, CDR2 SASEGT. CDR3 length equals 15 residues. V shed 3 bases and J shed 0 bases, with 9 bases lying between them. The CDR3 is CASSEGALSNQPQHF. The CDR3 coding sequence is TGTGCCAGCAGTGAGGGGGCGCTTAGCAATCAGCCCCAGCATTTT.

The chain uses TRBV3-1 (or the pseudogene TRBV3-2) and TRBJ2-5; a weak D match, TRBD1 (7 bases). V was pared by 1 base and J by 4 bases, with 19 bases between. The CDR3 covers 17 residues. CDR1 LGHDT and CDR2 YNNKEL come from the germline V gene (reference sequence). CDR3 nucleotide sequence: TGTGCCAGCAGCCAAGGCTGGGAAAGGCAGGGGGGAGAGACCCAGTACTTC. It encodes CASSQGWERQGGETQYF.

For the CDR3, the DNA is TGTGCCAGCAGCTTAAATTCAGGGCGGGGCAATGAGCAGTTCTTC. It is translated as CASSLNSGRGNEQFF. The rearrangement links TRBV11-2 to TRBJ2-1; perhaps TRBD2 as D (6 bases). V lost 2 bases and J 6 bases, leaving 14 bases between the germline ends. Germline CDR1 reads SGHAT; CDR2 reads FQNNGV. The CDR3 sequence is 15 residues long.

The V gene is TRBV20-1, the J gene TRBJ1-5; D not certain. This CDR3 has 15 residues. Germline-derived CDR1 and CDR2 are DFQATT and SNEGSKA (reference sequence). Trimming cost V 3 bases and J 2 bases, with 14 bases left between them. The DNA for the CDR3 is TGCAGTGCTAGTACGGGAAACTCCGGCAATCAGCCCCAGCATTTT. It translates to CSASTGNSGNQPQHF.

This chain joins TRBV30 and TRBJ2-3, with 7 bases lining up with TRBD1. Germline assignment: CDR1 GTSNPN and CDR2 SVGIG (reference sequence). The CDR3 runs 14 residues. Trimming cost V 3 bases and J 4 bases; bases outside gene matches: 7. The CDR3 DNA reads TGTGCCTGGAGGGCAATTACAGGGGCAGATACGCAGTATTTT. It is translated as CAWRAITGADTQYF. The full variable domain, in which reference TRBV30 and TRBJ2-3 provide the parts outside the CDR3, is SQTIHQWPATLVQPVGSPLSLECTVEGTSNPNLYWYRQAAGRGLQLLFYSVGIGQISSEVPQNLSASRPQDRQFILSSKKLLLSDSGFYLCAWRAITGADTQYFGPGTRLTVL.

Written as DNA, the CDR3 is TGTGCCAGTTCATTAACCGGGACAGGGGTCCCTGAAAAACTGTTTTTT. This gives the protein CASSLTGTGVPEKLFF. This chain links TRBV19 with TRBJ1-4; 10 bases line up with TRBD1. CDR1 LNHDA and CDR2 SQIVND come from the germline V gene (reference sequence). Germline trimming cut 8 bases from V and 7 bases from J; bases unmatched to any gene: 13. This CDR3 is built from 16 residues. Combining the CDR3 with reference TRBV19 and TRBJ1-4 gives the whole variable domain DGGITQSPKYLFRKEGQNVTLSCEQNLNHDAMYWYRQDPGQGLRLIYYSQIVNDFQKGDIAEGYSVSREKKESFPLTVTSAQKNPTAFYLCASSLTGTGVPEKLFFGSGTQLSVL.

J is TRBJ1-1 and V is TRBV11-3; D not resolved. Germline lookup yields CDR1 SGHNT and CDR2 YENEEA. The CDR3 is 13 residues long. V lost 6 bases, J lost 1 base, and 9 bases lay in between. In nucleotides, the CDR3 is TGTGCCAGCAGTTTTGACAAGAACACTGAAGCTTTCTTT. It encodes CASSFDKNTEAFF.

V and J are TRBV4-2 and TRBJ1-2; 7 bases match TRBD1. The germline V gene encodes CDR1 LGHNA and CDR2 YNFKEQ. The CDR3 length is 15 residues. V gave up 4 bases and J gave up 0 bases; unmatched junction bases: 5. CDR3 DNA: TGTGCCAGCAGCCTTCGGACAGGAACTAACTATGGCTACACCTTC. Translating it yields CASSLRTGTNYGYTF.

The rearrangement links TRBV5-1 to TRBJ2-2; TRBD1 agrees at 8 bases. The length of the CDR3 is 14 residues. Per the germline V gene, CDR1 is SGHRS and CDR2 is YFSETQ. J was trimmed by 3 bases and V by 4 bases; bases with no gene match: 2. The CDR3 loop is CASSKTGDTGELFF. The CDR3 coding sequence is TGCGCCAGCAGCAAGACAGGGGACACCGGGGAGCTGTTTTTT.

This clone has only a few counts. The chain combines TRBV9 with TRBJ1-1, with D possibly matching TRBD1 (6 bases). Trimming cost V 4 bases and J 1 base, with 14 bases left between them. Germline V CDR1 and CDR2: SGDLS, YYNGEE. The CDR3 runs to 15 residues. Written as DNA, the CDR3 is TGTGCCAGCAGCTCTCGACAGGCGGGGAACACTGAAGCTTTCTTT. Protein: CASSSRQAGNTEAFF. The variable domain in full, with the rest retrieved from reference TRBV9 and TRBJ1-1, is DSGVTQTPKHLITATGQRVTLRCSPRSGDLSVYWYQQSLDQGLQFLIQYYNGEERAKGNILERFSAQQFPDLHSELNLSSLELGDSALYFCASSSRQAGNTEAFFGQGTRLTVV.

CDR3 residues: CASSPSWRGNTDTQYF. CDR3 DNA: TGTGCCAGCAGCCCATCCTGGCGGGGGAACACAGATACGCAGTATTTT. The rearrangement joins TRBV7-3 to TRBJ2-3; 7 positions agree with TRBD2. Germline loops: CDR1 SGHTA, CDR2 FQGTGA. The V segment lost 5 bases and the J segment 2 bases; nucleotides outside the gene matches: 10. CDR3 length: 16 amino acids.

This rearrangement joins TRBV3-1 (or the pseudogene TRBV3-2) to TRBJ1-2; unclear D gene. CDR1 LGHDT and CDR2 YNNKEL come from the germline V gene (reference sequence). V shed 0 bases and J shed 6 bases, with 17 bases lying between them. The CDR3 is 16 residues long. CDR3: CASSQDAAGREDGYTF. In DNA, the CDR3 is TGTGCCAGCAGCCAAGATGCGGCAGGCCGGGAGGATGGCTACACCTTC.

V and J are TRBV3-1 (or the pseudogene TRBV3-2) and TRBJ2-5, with TRBD2 matching over 9 bases. This CDR3 region has 19 residues. Germline V gene lookup returns CDR1 LGHDT and CDR2 YNNKEL (reference sequence). The trim removed 3 bases at V and 2 bases at J, leaving 16 bases unmatched. Here the CDR3 reads CASSHLSPLGLALQETQYF. The CDR3 DNA is TGTGCCAGCAGCCATTTATCCCCCCTTGGACTAGCGCTACAAGAGACCCAGTACTTC.

The chain uses TRBV11-2 and TRBJ2-3; D remains unclear. V was pared by 5 bases and J by 3 bases, with 6 bases between. There are 12 residues in the CDR3. Germline CDR1 reads SGHAT; CDR2 reads FQNNGV. CDR3 sequence (DNA): TGTGCCAGCAGCCCCCCTACAGATACGCAGTATTTT. The encoded protein is CASSPPTDTQYF.

The V gene is TRBV4-1, the J gene TRBJ2-7; 8 positions match TRBD2. The J segment lost 0 bases and the V segment lost 6 bases, leaving 4 bases of the junction unmatched. Per germline, CDR1 MGHRA and CDR2 YSYEKL. The CDR3 has 14 amino acids. Written as DNA, the CDR3 is TGCGCCAGCAGGCCCGGGACTAGCTCCTACGAGCAGTACTTC. It codes for CASRPGTSSYEQYF.

This chain connects TRBV9 to TRBJ2-3, with 9 bases fitting TRBD2. Trimming removed 2 bases from V and 7 bases from J; junction bases left unmatched: 14. Germline values: CDR1 SGDLS, CDR2 YYNGEE. The CDR3 covers 17 residues. In DNA form, the CDR3 reads TGTGCCAGCAGCGTCATAGCGGGGGAGCCCAACTTAAATACGCAGTATTTT. Translating it yields CASSVIAGEPNLNTQYF. Drawing the rest from reference TRBV9 and TRBJ2-3, the complete variable domain is DSGVTQTPKHLITATGQRVTLRCSPRSGDLSVYWYQQSLDQGLQFLIQYYNGEERAKGNILERFSAQQFPDLHSELNLSSLELGDSALYFCASSVIAGEPNLNTQYFGPGTRLTVL.

The rearrangement links TRBV10-3 to TRBJ2-7, with D tentatively TRBD2 (5 bases). The germline V gene has CDR1 ENHRY and CDR2 SYGVKD. This CDR3 is built from 13 residues. V gave up 3 bases and J gave up 6 bases, with 12 bases separating them. The CDR3 DNA follows: TGTGCCATCAGTGAATCGGGGTTCGGCGAGCAGTACTTC. This gives the protein CAISESGFGEQYF.

The chain recombines TRBV7-9 with TRBJ2-7, with TRBD1 identical over 9 bases. Germline V gene data show CDR1 as SEHNR and CDR2 as FQNEAQ (reference sequence). The CDR3 contains 15 residues. The trim removed 6 bases at V and 2 bases at J, leaving 8 bases unmatched. CDR3 amino acids: CASRGDRASTYEQYF. The DNA of the CDR3 is TGTGCCAGCAGAGGGGACAGGGCCTCCACCTACGAGCAGTACTTC. The variable domain in full, completed from reference TRBV7-9 and TRBJ2-7, reads DTGVSQNPRHKITKRGQNVTFRCDPISEHNRLYWYRQTLGQGPEFLTYFQNEAQLEKSRLLSDRFSAERPKGSFSTLEIQRTEQGDSAMYLCASRGDRASTYEQYFGPGTRLTVT.

The rearrangement joins TRBV6-5 to TRBJ1-4; D possibly corresponds to TRBD1 (6 bases). Germline values: CDR1 MNHEY, CDR2 SVGAGI. The CDR3 contains 13 residues. The V end lost 2 bases, the J end lost 12 bases, and 13 bases lay between the germline ends. CDR3 DNA sequence: TGTGCCAGCAGTTACCTTGACAGGCTAGAACTGTTTTTT. It specifies CASSYLDRLELFF.

The CDR3 reads CASSQDRLAGGPQFF. The DNA of the CDR3 is TGTGCCAGCAGCCAAGATCGGCTAGCGGGGGGGCCCCAGTTCTTC. V usage is TRBV3-1 (or the pseudogene TRBV3-2) and J usage is TRBJ2-1, with 12 bases identical to TRBD2. Per the germline V gene, CDR1 is LGHDT and CDR2 is YNNKEL (reference sequence). After removal of 0 bases from V and 13 bases from J, the junction contained 7 bases not matched to a gene. The CDR3 sequence is 15 residues long.

The table lists this clone with a few counts. This chain connects TRBV27 to TRBJ1-5, with D maybe TRBD1 (5 bases). Germline lookup yields CDR1 MNHEY and CDR2 SMNVEV (reference sequence). V lost 6 bases, J lost 1 base, and 13 bases lay in between. CDR3 size: 15 residues. The CDR3 coding sequence is TGTGCCAGCAGAAGCGGGGCAGGGAGCAATCAGCCCCAGCATTTT. Translation: CASRSGAGSNQPQHF.

The chain carries TRBV5-6 and TRBJ2-7, with 8 bases that match TRBD1. Germline CDR1 and CDR2: SGHDT and YYEEEE. This CDR3 has 14 residues. The ends lost 4 bases at V and 9 bases at J; junction bases unmatched: 12. In DNA, the CDR3 is TGTGCCAGCAGCGACGGGACAGGAGGGATAATGCAGTACTTC. Translation gives CASSDGTGGIMQYF.

The V gene is TRBV9, the J gene TRBJ1-5; 9 bases are a match to TRBD1. The CDR3 totals 13 residues. CDR1 is SGDLS and CDR2 is YYNGEE in the germline V gene. Trimming removed 9 bases from V and 2 bases from J; junction bases left unmatched: 3. CDR3 coding DNA: TGTGCCACCAGACAGGGGGGCAATCAGCCCCAGCATTTT. It encodes CATRQGGNQPQHF.

This clone was seen a single time. The rearrangement links TRBV27 to TRBJ2-7, with TRBD2 matching over 9 bases. Germline V CDR1 and CDR2: MNHEY, SMNVEV (reference sequence). The CDR3 has 15 amino acids. Unmatched junction bases numbered 10, after V lost 5 bases and J lost 5 bases. The CDR3 loop reads CASSAPGLAIHEQYF. The CDR3 DNA reads TGTGCCAGCAGTGCTCCGGGACTAGCTATCCACGAGCAGTACTTC.

The gene calls are TRBV11-2 and TRBJ1-2; D may be TRBD1 (5 bases). CDR1 SGHAT and CDR2 FQNNGV come from the germline V gene. The V end lost 5 bases, the J end lost 3 bases, and 10 bases lay between the germline ends. This CDR3 contains 13 residues. For the CDR3, the DNA is TGTGCCAGCAGCCGAGACAGAGACTATGGCTACACCTTC. Amino acids: CASSRDRDYGYTF.